What follows describes a single TCR beta chain. Its target is unknown. The protocol was immunoSEQ multiplex PCR, while the TCRdb copy is restricted to in-frame clones and leaves out a portion. The sample has tens of thousands of clones; roughly nine tenths are singletons. This sample stems from a study of PD-1 blockade in classical Hodgkin lymphoma. Study-level points and caveats: Whereas CD4+ TCR diversity had risen significantly by C4D1, CD8+ TCR diversity had not. After ASCT, patients who started nivolumab under 1 year later were excluded.

Trimming took off 5 bases at V and 3 bases at J, with 8 bases between the two ends. This CDR3 is 13 amino acids long. The time point denotes: cycle 4 day 1 (C4D1), after 6 weeks of nivolumab. Each of the patients experienced relapse following autologous stem cell transplantation, and their brentuximab vedotin exposure differed. The TCR sequence derives from a human donor with classical Hodgkin lymphoma. The rearrangement joins TRBV6-7 to TRBJ1-5; D gene unclear. TRBV6-7 has ORF status, its function being uncertain. Source: peripheral blood mononuclear cells (PBMCs), taken before the fourth cycle of nivolumab. Written as DNA, the CDR3 is TGTGCCAGCAGTCCCCAGTCCAATCAGCCCCAGCATTTT. This translates into CASSPQSNQPQHF.